This T cell receptor (beta chain) was obtained from a study of blood T cells in healthy people across ages. In the study overall: About one barcoded beta molecule per two T cells came from capture by template switching.

Every donor contributed around 10 milliliters of peripheral blood by blood draw. Overall study findings and caveats: Whereas aged donors had fewer naive CD4+ cells, long-lived donors had more of them and higher diversity.

Points on this clonotype: Its antigen is unknown.

Alongside a J-beta primer mix, a sample-barcoded 5' primer served in a second PCR lasting roughly 7 to 12 cycles. Tags on each cDNA molecule came from a template-switch adaptor with 12 random nucleotides. MiXCR was run by TCRdb on the 5' RACE reads, yielding one entry per CDR3 protein. The repertoire consists of approximately 810,000 distinct CDR3 sequences, with around 36% occurring once and the leading ten covering 10% to 15%. The TCR originated in a young man in good health. The sample taken for sequencing was blood.

This CDR3 is CSAEHFGNTIYF. The CDR3 DNA sequence: TGCAGTGCTGAGCACTTTGGAAACACCATATATTTT. The chain employs TRBV20-1 and TRBJ1-3; no definite D call. The CDR3 sequence is 12 residues long. Germline loops: CDR1 DFQATT, CDR2 SNEGSKA (reference sequence). Trimming took 5 bases from V and 3 from J, leaving 8 bases between them.